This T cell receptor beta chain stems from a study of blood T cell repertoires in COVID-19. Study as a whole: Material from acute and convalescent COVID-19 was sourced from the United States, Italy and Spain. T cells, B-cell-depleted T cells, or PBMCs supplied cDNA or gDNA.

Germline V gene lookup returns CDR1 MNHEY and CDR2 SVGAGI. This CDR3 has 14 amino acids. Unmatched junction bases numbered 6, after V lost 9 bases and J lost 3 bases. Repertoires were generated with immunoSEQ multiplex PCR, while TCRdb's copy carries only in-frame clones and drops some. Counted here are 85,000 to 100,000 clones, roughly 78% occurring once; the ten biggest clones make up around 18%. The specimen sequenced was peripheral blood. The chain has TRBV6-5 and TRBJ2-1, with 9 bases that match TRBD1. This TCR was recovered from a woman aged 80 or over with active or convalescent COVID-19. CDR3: CASRQGGIYNEQFF. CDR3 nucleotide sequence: TGTGCCAGTCGACAGGGGGGTATCTACAATGAGCAGTTCTTC.